These 25 T cell receptor beta chains came from one sample sequenced in a study of persistence of HIV-infected CD4 T cells (TCRdb year 2020). Their antigens remain unidentified. Read against the paper, the sample's treatment or condition label means: suppressive antiretroviral therapy. As a nonspecific positive control representing the CD4+ T cell repertoire, cells were stimulated with anti-CD3/anti-CD28 magnetic beads. Responding CD4+ T cells were sorted by upregulation of both CD40 ligand and CD69. TCRbeta repertoires were sequenced from genomic DNA with the immunoSEQ hsTCRB assay version 4 in survey mode. The immuneACCESS repertoire file appears here via TCRdb, limited to in-frame rearrangements. These files lack a portion of the clones; in checked studies, under half of the deficit traces to unresolved V genes, and the cause of the others is not known. Present in this sample are tens of thousands of clones, 85% to 90% of which were seen just once. The top ten hold about 3% of the sample.

The sample here was CD4+ T cells sorted from PBMCs after approximately 19-hour stimulation, taken from a patient who received antiretroviral therapy. The intended sense of this specimen's cell subset or site label: CD40L+CD69+ CD4 T cells responding to anti-CD3/anti-CD28 beads, representing the overall repertoire. The receptors were sampled from an adult woman with HIV who was CMV-seropositive.

This sequence joins TRBV30 and TRBJ2-5, with a weak D call TRBD2 (7 bases). CDR3 length: 14 amino acids. CDR1 and CDR2 (germline): GTSNPN, SVGIG (reference sequence). V gave up 0 bases and J gave up 6 bases, with 14 bases separating them. CDR3 nucleotide sequence: TGTGCCTGGAGTGTAGGTGGGGGGGCAAAGACCCAGTACTTC. It specifies CAWSVGGGAKTQYF.

The chain joins TRBV5-6 to TRBJ2-3; D possibly matches TRBD1 or TRBD2 (6 bases each). Deletions cut 4 bases from V and 1 base from J, with 13 bases between. Germline CDR1 and CDR2: SGHDT and YYEEEE. CDR3 length: 15 amino acids. The CDR3 spells CASSPWGAGTDTQYF. As DNA, the CDR3 is TGTGCCAGCAGCCCATGGGGGGCCGGCACAGATACGCAGTATTTT.

The rearrangement links TRBV7-2 to TRBJ2-5, with D perhaps matching TRBD2 (6 bases). V was clipped by 3 bases and J by 0 bases, with 8 bases between them. This CDR3 contains 14 residues. Looked up from germline, CDR1 is SGHTA and CDR2 is FQGNSA. This chain's CDR3 is CASSFGGDQETQYF. CDR3 nucleotides: TGTGCCAGCAGCTTTGGCGGGGACCAAGAGACCCAGTACTTC. Supplemented by reference TRBV7-2 and TRBJ2-5, the full variable domain reads GAGVSQSPSNKVTEKGKDVELRCDPISGHTALYWYRQSLGQGLEFLIYFQGNSAPDKSGLPSDRFSAERTGGSVSTLTIQRTQQEDSAVYLCASSFGGDQETQYFGPGTRLLVL.

The chain employs TRBV9 and TRBJ1-1, with TRBD1 matching 9 bases. CDR3 length: 16 residues. After removal of 3 bases from V and 5 bases from J, the junction contained 11 bases not matched to a gene. Germline CDR1 reads SGDLS; CDR2 reads YYNGEE. CDR3 amino acids: CASSEPQGQGRTEAFF. The CDR3 bases are TGTGCCAGCAGCGAGCCCCAGGGACAGGGAAGAACTGAAGCTTTCTTT. The full variable domain, completed using reference TRBV9 and TRBJ1-1, is DSGVTQTPKHLITATGQRVTLRCSPRSGDLSVYWYQQSLDQGLQFLIQYYNGEERAKGNILERFSAQQFPDLHSELNLSSLELGDSALYFCASSEPQGQGRTEAFFGQGTRLTVV.

On this clone itself: Other DNA sequences in the sample encode the same CDR3. The chain has TRBV5-1 and TRBJ2-4; 8 bases fit TRBD1. V dropped 7 bases and J dropped 5; count of bases not matched to a gene: 8. CDR1 SGHRS and CDR2 YFSETQ come from the germline V gene. The CDR3 consists of 14 residues. As DNA, the CDR3 is TGCGCCAGCCAAAACCCGGGACAGGAAAACATTCAGTACTTC. Residues: CASQNPGQENIQYF.

The CDR3 spells CASSLALLAGYRYEQYF. CDR3 in DNA: TGCGCCAGCAGCTTGGCCTTATTAGCGGGGTATCGGTACGAGCAGTACTTC. The chain joins TRBV5-1 to TRBJ2-7, with TRBD2 identical over 8 bases. Germline V gene sequence: CDR1 SGHRS, CDR2 YFSETQ. This CDR3 region has 17 residues. Losses at the gene ends were 0 bases for V and 4 bases for J; bases not matched to a gene: 12.

This rearrangement joins TRBV7-6 to TRBJ1-1, with TRBD1 identical over 7 bases. This CDR3 comprises 17 residues. CDR1 and CDR2 (germline): SGHVS, FNYEAQ. J lost 5 bases, V lost 1 base, and 13 bases had no gene match. CDR3 nucleotides: TGTGCCAGCAGCTTAGGGAGGGCAGGGGGAGGGAGGACTGAAGCTTTCTTT. It codes for CASSLGRAGGGRTEAFF.

This sequence joins TRBV5-1 and TRBJ1-1; tentatively, D is TRBD1 (5 bases). From germline, CDR1 is SGHRS and CDR2 YFSETQ. The CDR3 covers 14 residues. V was pared by 0 bases and J by 4 bases, with 10 bases between. CDR3 sequence (DNA): TGCGCCAGCAGCTTGGGGGGACGGGGCACTGAAGCTTTCTTT. Translation gives CASSLGGRGTEAFF.

This clone was found once. This rearrangement joins TRBV7-2 to TRBJ1-1, with 7 bases lining up with TRBD1. This CDR3 has 15 residues. Germline values: CDR1 SGHTA, CDR2 FQGNSA. V lost 5 bases and J lost 0; bases outside the gene matches: 6. The CDR3: CASSKGANLNTEAFF. The CDR3 DNA sequence: TGTGCCAGCAGCAAGGGGGCGAATTTGAACACTGAAGCTTTCTTT.

The CDR3 reads CASSYSRGTEAFF. The DNA for the CDR3 is TGTGCCAGCAGTTACTCGAGGGGCACTGAAGCTTTCTTT. This chain joins TRBV6-5 and TRBJ1-1; the D gene is possibly TRBD1 (5 bases). The germline V gene has CDR1 MNHEY and CDR2 SVGAGI. The V end lost 0 bases, the J end lost 4 bases, and 6 bases lay between the germline ends. CDR3 size: 13 residues.

The rearrangement uses TRBV28 and TRBJ2-1, with D possibly matching TRBD2 (6 bases). Per germline, CDR1 MDHEN and CDR2 SYDVKM. This CDR3 contains 15 residues. V lost 6 bases and J lost 10, with 22 bases in between. This chain's CDR3 is CASSTGTPIVWEQFF. Written as DNA, the CDR3 is TGTGCCAGCAGCACCGGGACTCCCATTGTGTGGGAGCAGTTCTTC.

The chain carries TRBV3-1 (or the pseudogene TRBV3-2) and TRBJ2-6; TRBD2 aligns across 9 bases. The germline V gene encodes CDR1 LGHDT and CDR2 YNNKEL (reference sequence). Trimming cost V 0 bases and J 0 bases; bases outside gene matches: 3. CDR3 size: 18 residues. CDR3 residues: CASSQDSGGFSGANVLTF. The CDR3 DNA reads as TGTGCCAGCAGCCAAGACAGCGGGGGGTTCTCTGGGGCCAACGTCCTGACTTTC.

This clone was picked up one time. This sequence joins TRBV28 and TRBJ1-3; D perhaps matches TRBD1 (6 bases). Trimming cost V 2 bases and J 0 bases, with 17 bases left between them. Germline assignment: CDR1 MDHEN and CDR2 SYDVKM. The CDR3 is 18 residues long. CDR3 bases: TGTGCCAGCAGTTTAAGAAACAGGGTGCCGCACTCTGGAAACACCATATATTTT. Translated: CASSLRNRVPHSGNTIYF.

This chain connects TRBV5-1 to TRBJ1-2; 10 positions agree with TRBD1. The CDR3 contains 16 residues. The V gene's germline CDR1 is SGHRS and CDR2 YFSETQ. Germline trimming cut 0 bases from V and 10 bases from J; bases unmatched to any gene: 12. Here the CDR3 reads CASSLGPGQGNGDYTF. The CDR3 DNA reads as TGCGCCAGCAGCTTGGGCCCGGGACAGGGGAACGGGGACTACACCTTC.

The chain uses TRBV4-2 and TRBJ1-2; 11 bases fit TRBD1. The germline V gene encodes CDR1 LGHNA and CDR2 YNFKEQ. The trim removed 6 bases at V and 6 bases at J, leaving 6 bases unmatched. The CDR3 contains 14 residues. The chain's CDR3 is CASSPRGQGDGYTF. The CDR3 DNA reads as TGTGCCAGCAGTCCCAGGGGACAGGGGGATGGCTACACCTTC.

The rearrangement links TRBV2 to TRBJ1-2; D is unresolved. With 2 bases removed from V and 8 bases from J, the gap between germline ends came to 18 bases. Per germline, CDR1 SNHLY and CDR2 FYNNEI. The CDR3 has 15 amino acids. CDR3 region: CASSEFGVQLKGYTF. The CDR3 DNA reads TGTGCCAGCAGTGAATTCGGGGTTCAACTGAAAGGCTACACCTTC.

J is TRBJ2-1 and V is TRBV3-1 (or the pseudogene TRBV3-2), with TRBD1 matching 7 bases. The CDR3 spans 15 residues. Germline-derived CDR1 and CDR2 are LGHDT and YNNKEL (reference sequence). J was trimmed by 3 bases and V by 4 bases; bases with no gene match: 6. CDR3 in amino acids: CASSPGQAGYNEQFF. CDR3 sequence (DNA): TGTGCCAGCAGCCCCGGACAGGCGGGCTACAATGAGCAGTTCTTC.

The chain joins TRBV6-2 or TRBV6-3 to TRBJ2-7, with D perhaps TRBD1 (7 bases). V was shortened by 3 bases and J by 7 bases, with 16 bases between the two germline ends. This CDR3 comprises 14 residues. Germline V gene lookup returns CDR1 MNHEY and CDR2 SVGEGT. The CDR3 is CASSYRETGSEQYF. CDR3 nucleotide sequence: TGTGCCAGCAGTTATCGGGAGACAGGGAGTGAGCAGTACTTC.

The rearrangement uses TRBV7-2 and TRBJ2-1, with a possible D match to TRBD1 (6 bases). CDR3 size: 15 residues. CDR1 and CDR2 from the germline V gene are SGHTA and FQGNSA. Trimming left V 6 bases short and J 4 bases short, with 16 bases between. DNA for the CDR3: TGTGCCAGCAGTTACGGTTGGACAGTTTACAATGAGCAGTTCTTC. Protein sequence: CASSYGWTVYNEQFF.

The chain uses TRBV18 and TRBJ1-4; D is unclear. Trimming shortened V by 0 bases and J by 8 bases, and 7 bases separated the two germline ends. CDR3 length: 13 residues. The germline gives CDR1 KGHSH, CDR2 LQKENI. The CDR3 DNA follows: TGTGCCAGCTCACCACCGAGTCGAGAAAAACTGTTTTTT. The encoded protein is CASSPPSREKLFF.

The V and J genes are TRBV5-5 and TRBJ1-5; 9 bases fit TRBD1. The germline CDR1 and CDR2 sequences are SGHKS and YYEKEE (reference sequence). This CDR3 spans 15 amino acids. V dropped 4 bases and J dropped 3; count of bases not matched to a gene: 5. Here the CDR3 reads CASSPGTGINQPQHF. The CDR3 DNA follows: TGTGCCAGCAGCCCCGGGACAGGGATCAATCAGCCCCAGCATTTT.

This chain uses TRBV30 with TRBJ1-2; D is undetermined. V lost 5 bases to trimming and J lost 0 bases, with 16 bases between them. Germline V lookup: CDR1 GTSNPN, CDR2 SVGIG (reference sequence). This CDR3 has 15 residues. In nucleotides, the CDR3 is TGTGCCTGGGCCCGGGCGGAAATCCCTAACTATGGCTACACCTTC. Translation gives CAWARAEIPNYGYTF.

V is TRBV25-1 and J is TRBJ1-4; D possibly corresponds to TRBD1 (5 bases). Trimming removed 1 base from V and 7 bases from J, with 13 bases in between. The CDR3 sequence is 15 residues long. Germline V lookup: CDR1 MGHDK, CDR2 SYGVNS. CDR3 protein: CASSEFRGWGEKLFF. For the CDR3, the DNA is TGTGCCAGCAGTGAATTTCGGGGCTGGGGTGAAAAACTGTTTTTT.

The chain carries TRBV29-1 and TRBJ1-1, with a weak D call TRBD1 (6 bases). Germline loops: CDR1 SQVTM, CDR2 ANQGSEA. V lost 7 bases and J lost 6, with 24 bases in between. The CDR3 totals 15 residues. The CDR3 sequence is CSAKRGEFQHAEAFF. The CDR3, as DNA: TGCAGCGCCAAAAGGGGGGAGTTTCAGCACGCTGAAGCTTTCTTT.

The CDR3 protein is CASRLRQVNYGYTF. The CDR3 bases are TGTGCAAGTCGCTTGAGGCAGGTGAACTATGGCTACACCTTC. This chain connects TRBV12-2 to TRBJ1-2. TRBV12-2 counts as a pseudogene. The CDR3 totals 14 residues.